Below are 7 T cell receptor beta chains sequenced from a single sample in a study of shared clonotypes between healthy human individuals. TCRdb's table, derived via immunoSEQ multiplex PCR, lists solely in-frame clones and lacks some. The sample yields roughly 2 million clones, around 95% seen once. Sequencing was performed on naive CD4+ T cells sorted from blood. Subset denoted: CD45RA+ positively selected. The origin of the receptors is a man aged 18 to 30 in good health.

The chain has TRBV10-3 and TRBJ1-1; D is uncertain. Germline lookup yields CDR1 ENHRY and CDR2 SYGVKD. This CDR3 is built from 11 residues. V dropped 6 bases and J dropped 4 bases, with 6 bases sitting between them. CDR3 loop: CAIRVSTEAFF. The CDR3 DNA sequence: TGTGCCATCAGGGTCAGCACTGAAGCTTTCTTT.

About this clone: This same CDR3 is encoded by further DNA sequences in the sample. The chain employs TRBV2 and TRBJ1-1, with TRBD1 identical over 8 bases. The CDR3 runs to 14 residues. V gave up 3 bases and J gave up 5 bases; unmatched junction bases: 5. The germline CDR1 and CDR2 sequences are SNHLY and FYNNEI. Here the CDR3 DNA reads TGTGCCAGCAGTGAGGAACAGGGGGGGACTGAAGCTTTCTTT. Its translation: CASSEEQGGTEAFF.

Points on this clone: Other DNA sequences in this specimen translate into the identical CDR3. The V gene is TRBV10-3, the J gene TRBJ2-1; possibly TRBD2 for D (5 bases). The germline V gene encodes CDR1 ENHRY and CDR2 SYGVKD. The CDR3 runs to 12 residues. The chain's CDR3 is CAAGDSYNEQFF. The CDR3 DNA is TGTGCTGCCGGGGATTCCTACAATGAGCAGTTCTTC.

The chain couples TRBV5-8 to TRBJ2-4; D could derive from TRBD1 or TRBD2 (5 bases each). Deletions cut 3 bases from V and 7 bases from J, with 14 bases between. This CDR3 contains 14 residues. From germline, CDR1 is SGHTS and CDR2 YDEGEE. CDR3 DNA sequence: TGTGCCAGCAGCTCCGGGGCGGCCTGGAACATTCAGTACTTC. Protein sequence: CASSSGAAWNIQYF.

The chain couples TRBV5-6 to TRBJ1-2, with 8 bases that match TRBD1. The J segment lost 8 bases and the V segment lost 4 bases, leaving 10 bases of the junction unmatched. The CDR3 sequence is 14 residues long. Looked up from germline, CDR1 is SGHDT and CDR2 is YYEEEE. The CDR3 spells CASSPGQGEGGYTF. The CDR3 DNA sequence: TGTGCCAGCAGCCCAGGACAGGGTGAAGGAGGCTACACCTTC.

This clone was detected once. The V and J genes are TRBV30 and TRBJ1-6, with no clear D. The CDR3 has 11 amino acids. CDR1 GTSNPN and CDR2 SVGIG come from the germline V gene (reference sequence). The germline V and J ends were trimmed by 3 bases and 8 bases, with 5 bases remaining between them. The CDR3 DNA sequence: TGTGCCTGGAGGGTGGATTCACCCCTCCACTTT. This encodes CAWRVDSPLHF.

V usage is TRBV7-2 and J usage is TRBJ1-6, with D possibly matching TRBD1 (6 bases). The CDR3 has 17 amino acids. Germline CDR1 and CDR2: SGHTA and FQGNSA. The V and J ends lost 3 bases and 9 bases respectively, with 21 bases between them. CDR3 protein: CASSFIRRAIGGSPLHF. Here the CDR3 DNA reads TGTGCCAGCAGCTTTATTCGCCGGGCCATAGGGGGTTCACCCCTCCACTTT. Based on the CDR3 plus reference TRBV7-2 and TRBJ1-6, the full variable domain is GAGVSQSPSNKVTEKGKDVELRCDPISGHTALYWYRQSLGQGLEFLIYFQGNSAPDKSGLPSDRFSAERTGGSVSTLTIQRTQQEDSAVYLCASSFIRRAIGGSPLHFGNGTRLTVT.